Included here is one TCR beta chain sequence, with context. Per the germline V gene, CDR1 is SGHRS and CDR2 is YFSETQ. The CDR3 has 11 residues. Trimming cost V 4 bases and J 6 bases, with 8 bases left between them. Time point here: patch test 1, 2 weeks after DPC sensitization. Treatment given: therapeutic diphenylcyclopropenone sensitization with weekly scalp DPC. This specimen belongs to a study of human T cells and chemical hapten exposure. TCRdb processed the RACE reads anew with MiXCR; each CDR3 protein has one entry. The table lists nearly 80,000 distinct CDR3 sequences, about a tenth of them singletons.

Sequencing used whole blood, obtained in connection with sensitization to the hapten diphenylcyclopropenone (DPC). The sequence derives from a woman between 45 and 65 years old with alopecia areata. Some clones in this sample may be carry-over from other donors' samples. This chain uses TRBV5-1 with TRBJ2-7; D ambiguous. This CDR3 is CASSALSEQYF. Here the CDR3 DNA reads TGCGCCAGCAGCGCACTATCCGAGCAGTACTTC.